These 16 T cell receptor beta chains came from one sample sequenced in a study of naive and memory T cell subsets (dated by TCRdb to 2016 to 2017). The receptor library was made with UMI-ligation and nested PCR. TCRdb records Illumina MiSeq as the sequencer. The beta constant-region primer consisted of an equimolar mixture of two oligonucleotides that together covered TRBC1 and TRBC2. The ligated cDNA went through four rounds of PCR with nested alpha and beta constant-region primers together with the SP2 primer. The public reads were run again by TCRdb, first through fastp at Q25 and then through MiXCR, and only productive beta chains were kept. A single entry per CDR3 protein holds the most common genes and DNA from its merged rows. The sample profile shows 130,000 or so distinct CDR3 sequences; roughly 32% of them were found once. More than 0.8% of the sample comes from the top ten. Sequencing input: central memory CD4+ T cells from blood. This specimen's cell subset or site label, per the study, means: central memory, CD45RA- CD27+. Receptors were obtained from a human donor in good health.

The chain links TRBV6-2 or TRBV6-3 to TRBJ2-7, with D possibly matching TRBD2 (6 bases). Germline CDR1 and CDR2: MNHEY and SVGEGT. The CDR3 covers 13 residues. Trimming stripped 5 bases from V and 4 bases from J, with 12 bases between. CDR3 nucleotide sequence: TGTGCCAGCAGTCTCCGGGACTTTTACGAGCAGTACTTC. Residues: CASSLRDFYEQYF.

This sequence joins TRBV5-6 and TRBJ2-2, with D perhaps matching TRBD1 (5 bases). Germline values: CDR1 SGHDT, CDR2 YYEEEE. The CDR3 totals 16 residues. V shed 1 base and J shed 4 bases, with 14 bases lying between them. The CDR3 DNA reads TGTGCCAGCAGCTTGTTTAAGCAGGGTGGCACCGGGGAGCTGTTTTTT. Encoded protein: CASSLFKQGGTGELFF.

This clonotype was detected a few times. The chain is built from TRBV5-1 and TRBJ1-3, with D possibly TRBD1 on 5 matching bases. This CDR3 is built from 16 residues. The germline V gene encodes CDR1 SGHRS and CDR2 YFSETQ. Trimming left V 4 bases short and J 2 bases short, with 16 bases between. The DNA for the CDR3 is TGCGCCAGCAGCGCGGGGGGATTTGAAGCTGGAAACACCATATATTTT. Amino acids: CASSAGGFEAGNTIYF.

This clonotype was detected only a few times. The V gene is TRBV2, the J gene TRBJ2-7, with 11 positions matching TRBD2. The CDR3 length is 18 residues. V lost 2 bases to trimming and J lost 2 bases; unmatched junction nucleotides: 11. CDR1 and CDR2 (germline): SNHLY, FYNNEI. The CDR3 region has the DNA TGTGCCAGCAGTGAACCTCGTAGTAGCGGGAGGGACGCCTACGAGCAGTACTTC. The encoded protein is CASSEPRSSGRDAYEQYF.

The genes are TRBV20-1 and TRBJ2-1; D unclear. V was trimmed by 6 bases and J by 6 bases, leaving 9 bases between them. The germline gives CDR1 DFQATT, CDR2 SNEGSKA (reference sequence). The length of the CDR3 is 11 residues. CDR3 amino acids: CSAARSNEQFF. In nucleotides, the CDR3 is TGCAGTGCGGCGCGGTCCAATGAGCAGTTCTTC.

This clonotype was seen a few times. V is TRBV3-1 and J is TRBJ2-5; TRBD2 agrees at 13 bases. CDR3 length: 15 residues. The V gene's germline CDR1 is LGHDT and CDR2 YNNKEL (reference sequence). J gave up 5 bases and V 5 bases, and 5 bases lay outside the gene matches. CDR3 amino acids: CASSGGLAGVETQYF. In nucleotides, the CDR3 is TGTGCCAGCAGCGGCGGACTAGCGGGAGTCGAGACCCAGTACTTC.

V is TRBV29-1 and J is TRBJ1-2, with 7 bases that match TRBD1. CDR3 length: 12 residues. V was pared by 6 bases and J by 4 bases, with 5 bases of the junction left unmatched. Germline CDR1 reads SQVTM; CDR2 reads ANQGSEA. The CDR3 DNA reads TGCAGCGTGAAAGGGACAGCCTATGGCTACACCTTC. It specifies CSVKGTAYGYTF.

The rearrangement joins TRBV27 to TRBJ2-1; 10 nucleotides agree with TRBD2. The CDR3 consists of 18 residues. Germline values: CDR1 MNHEY, CDR2 SMNVEV (reference sequence). V lost 7 bases and J lost 6; bases outside the gene matches: 18. The CDR3 DNA is TGTGCCAGCAAGTGGCCTAGCGGGAGAGGTTATGGTAGCAATGAGCAGTTCTTC. It specifies CASKWPSGRGYGSNEQFF.

The V and J genes are TRBV28 and TRBJ1-1, with D possibly being TRBD1 (5 bases). V was pared by 5 bases and J by 3 bases, with 16 bases between. CDR1 is MDHEN and CDR2 is SYDVKM in the germline V gene. The CDR3 has 15 residues. CDR3 residues: CASSQPRVWDTEAFF. The CDR3 DNA reads TGTGCCAGCAGTCAACCCAGGGTCTGGGACACTGAAGCTTTCTTT.

The V and J genes are TRBV30 and TRBJ2-7, with TRBD1 identical over 10 bases. Germline values: CDR1 GTSNPN, CDR2 SVGIG (reference sequence). The CDR3 consists of 14 residues. V shed 3 bases and J 4 bases; nucleotides not matched to a gene: 6. CDR3 residues: CAWSRDRGRYEQYF. The CDR3 DNA sequence: TGTGCCTGGAGCCGGGACAGGGGAAGATACGAGCAGTACTTC.

CDR3 sequence: CASSPPAQETQYF. The CDR3 DNA is TGTGCCAGCAGCCCCCCCGCGCAAGAGACCCAGTACTTC. V usage is TRBV11-2 and J usage is TRBJ2-5; D remains unclear. CDR3 size: 13 residues. V was clipped by 5 bases and J by 2 bases, with 9 bases between them. From germline, CDR1 is SGHAT and CDR2 FQNNGV.

This chain connects TRBV29-1 to TRBJ2-3, with 8 positions matching TRBD2. The CDR3 spans 15 residues. With 7 bases clipped from V and 0 bases from J, the junction kept 9 bases outside the gene matches. Looked up from germline, CDR1 is SQVTM and CDR2 is ANQGSEA. The CDR3 sequence: CSAVSSGPSTDTQYF. In nucleotides, the CDR3 is TGCAGCGCGGTATCTAGCGGGCCTAGCACAGATACGCAGTATTTT.

This clonotype was seen only a few times. The junction departs from the called germline gene at one end, perhaps through a read error. The rearrangement uses TRBV29-1 and TRBJ2-1; D remains unclear. CDR3 size: 10 residues. Germline CDR1 reads SQVTM; CDR2 reads ANQGSEA. The CDR3 bases are TGCAGCGCCTCCAACAATGAGCAGTTCTTC. Its protein is CSASNNEQFF.

The rearrangement joins TRBV19 to TRBJ2-6; possibly TRBD1 for D (6 bases). V was pared by 5 bases and J by 4 bases, with 15 bases between. In germline, CDR1 is LNHDA, CDR2 SQIVND (reference sequence). This CDR3 comprises 16 residues. For the CDR3, the DNA is TGTGCCAGTAGTCCGAACGGACAGAAGGGGGCCAACGTCCTGACTTTC. Amino acid sequence: CASSPNGQKGANVLTF.

The CDR3 sequence is CAIRGLAGIDEQYF. CDR3 sequence (DNA): TGTGCCATCAGGGGGCTAGCGGGAATCGACGAGCAGTACTTC. The chain employs TRBV10-3 and TRBJ2-7, with TRBD2 identical over 9 bases. The germline gives CDR1 ENHRY, CDR2 SYGVKD. The junction had 8 bases not matched to a gene; V was cut back by 6 bases and J by 5 bases. This CDR3 region has 14 residues.

The genes are TRBV20-1 and TRBJ2-3; 8 bases fit TRBD2. The germline CDR1 and CDR2 sequences are DFQATT and SNEGSKA (reference sequence). J was trimmed by 5 bases and V by 3 bases; bases with no gene match: 7. This CDR3 region has 14 residues. CDR3 residues: CSASGGGLGDTQYF. The CDR3 DNA reads TGCAGTGCTAGCGGGGGGGGGCTTGGAGATACGCAGTATTTT.